Following are 31 T cell receptor beta chains from one sample sequenced in a study of graft-versus-host responses after intestinal transplantation. Graft-derived tissue was subjected to processing to liberate intraepithelial and lamina propria lymphocytes. TCRdb keeps only in-frame clones here, not all; method: immunoSEQ multiplex PCR. The repertoire holds 7,500 to 8,500 clones, with roughly 82% as singletons. Sequencing was performed on ileum tissue, taken just under 130 days after transplant. These receptors originate from a human patient who received an intestinal transplant, so some T cells may come from the graft donor.

This clone was recorded a few times. The J gene is TRBJ1-4, the V gene TRBV6-6, with TRBD1 as a possible D gene (5 bases). The CDR3 loop spans 15 amino acids. The germline CDR1 and CDR2 sequences are MNHNY and SVGAGI (reference sequence). V lost 0 bases and J lost 10, with 15 bases in between. CDR3 DNA: TGTGCCAGCAGTTACTCCGCGGGACCCCTTGGAAAACTGTTTTTT. Translating it yields CASSYSAGPLGKLFF.

The V and J genes are TRBV2 and TRBJ2-5, with 12 positions matching TRBD2. V lost 4 bases, J lost 5 bases, and 5 bases stayed unmatched. This CDR3 has 15 residues. Germline CDR1 reads SNHLY; CDR2 reads FYNNEI. CDR3 region: CASSAASGRGETQYF. The CDR3 nucleotides read TGTGCCAGCAGTGCGGCTAGCGGGAGGGGGGAGACCCAGTACTTC.

The chain combines TRBV7-9 with TRBJ1-6; 11 nucleotides align to TRBD1. V trimming: 5 bases; J trimming: 7 bases; junction bases outside the gene matches: 4. Germline V CDR1 and CDR2: SEHNR, FQNEAQ (reference sequence). The CDR3 runs to 15 residues. CDR3 residues: CASSPDRGPNSPLHF. The CDR3, as DNA: TGTGCCAGCAGCCCGGACAGGGGGCCGAATTCACCCCTCCACTTT.

The chain carries TRBV15 and TRBJ2-2, with D tentatively TRBD2 (6 bases). Per germline, CDR1 LNHNV and CDR2 YYDKDF (reference sequence). The CDR3 extends over 15 amino acids. V dropped 1 base and J dropped 4 bases, with 10 bases sitting between them. CDR3 DNA: TGTGCCACCAGCAGAGCCGGGACTTCCACCGGGGAGCTGTTTTTT. This gives the protein CATSRAGTSTGELFF.

The chain joins TRBV10-2 to TRBJ2-5; 10 nucleotides line up with TRBD2. Germline V lookup: CDR1 WSHSY, CDR2 SAAADI. The V segment lost 4 bases and the J segment 5 bases; nucleotides outside the gene matches: 1. This CDR3 has 13 residues. The CDR3 spells CASSVAGGETQYF. DNA for the CDR3: TGCGCCAGCAGTGTAGCGGGAGGCGAGACCCAGTACTTC.

The CDR3 loop reads CASSPLTRFSGNTIYF. CDR3 DNA sequence: TGTGCCAGCAGCCCGCTGACCCGATTCTCTGGAAACACCATATATTTT. The chain is built from TRBV11-1 and TRBJ1-3; D gene ambiguous. With 5 bases removed from V and 0 bases from J, the gap between germline ends came to 14 bases. CDR3 length: 16 amino acids. In germline, CDR1 is SGHAT, CDR2 FQDESV (reference sequence).

The gene calls are TRBV21-1 and TRBJ1-2; TRBD1 reflects the table's D call only, with no check against the DNA. TRBV21-1 is a documented pseudogene. This CDR3 is 17 amino acids long. The CDR3 region has the DNA TGTGCCAGCAGAGCCAGTTTAGGCTACAGAAAGACCTATGGCTACACCTTC. Amino acids: CASRASLGYRKTYGYTF.

The chain is built from TRBV13 and TRBJ1-2; D is perhaps TRBD1 (5 bases). V gave up 5 bases and J gave up 6 bases, with 13 bases separating them. Looked up from germline, CDR1 is PRHDT and CDR2 is FYEKMQ (reference sequence). The CDR3 is 13 amino acids. CDR3 protein: CASSTGPGNGYTF. The CDR3 DNA is TGTGCCAGCAGCACAGGCCCGGGGAATGGCTACACCTTC. The whole variable domain, remainder taken from reference TRBV13 and TRBJ1-2, is AAGVIQSPRHLIKEKRETATLKCYPIPRHDTVYWYQQGPGQDPQFLISFYEKMQSDKGSIPDRFSAQQFSDYHSELNMSSLELGDSALYFCASSTGPGNGYTFGSGTRLTVV.

The gene calls are TRBV10-3 and TRBJ1-5; 7 bases agree with TRBD1. Germline V gene lookup returns CDR1 ENHRY and CDR2 SYGVKD. The CDR3 is made up of 15 amino acids. J lost 1 base, V lost 0 bases, and 0 bases had no gene match. The CDR3 loop is CAISESGGSNQPQHF. The CDR3 DNA reads TGTGCCATCAGTGAGTCAGGGGGCAGCAATCAGCCCCAGCATTTT.

This clone appeared a single time. The rearrangement joins TRBV7-6 to TRBJ2-7; D is ambiguous. Germline values: CDR1 SGHVS, CDR2 FNYEAQ. Trimming removed 5 bases from V and 6 bases from J, with 11 bases in between. CDR3 length equals 12 residues. CDR3 region: CASSLKESEQYF. The DNA of the CDR3 is TGTGCCAGCAGCCTTAAAGAGTCCGAGCAGTACTTC. Combining the CDR3 with reference TRBV7-6 and TRBJ2-7 gives the whole variable domain GAGVSQSPRYKVTKRGQDVALRCDPISGHVSLYWYRQALGQGPEFLTYFNYEAQQDKSGLPNDRFSAERPEGSISTLTIQRTEQRDSAMYRCASSLKESEQYFGPGTRLTVT.

This clone was counted a few times. This rearrangement joins TRBV7-3 to TRBJ2-3; possibly TRBD1 for D (7 bases). The CDR3 totals 15 residues. In germline, CDR1 is SGHTA, CDR2 FQGTGA. V lost 5 bases and J 1 base, leaving 13 bases between the germline ends. The CDR3 DNA is TGTGCCAGCAGCCCCAGGGGGGACCGCACAGATACGCAGTATTTT. Translating it yields CASSPRGDRTDTQYF.

V and J are TRBV2 and TRBJ1-5; D might be TRBD1 (5 bases). Germline V lookup: CDR1 SNHLY, CDR2 FYNNEI. The CDR3 extends over 15 amino acids. Trimming took off 3 bases at V and 8 bases at J, with 17 bases between the two ends. CDR3 protein: CASSELAGQGKPQHF. The CDR3 coding sequence is TGTGCCAGCAGTGAGCTAGCGGGGCAGGGAAAGCCCCAGCATTTT.

This clone was seen once. The chain couples TRBV11-1 to TRBJ1-3; TRBD1 is a possible D gene (5 bases). V shed 5 bases and J shed 0 bases, with 14 bases lying between them. The CDR3 is made up of 16 amino acids. Germline CDR1 and CDR2: SGHAT and FQDESV (reference sequence). The CDR3 nucleotides read TGTGCCAGCAGCCAGCAGGGACTCTACTCTGGAAACACCATATATTTT. Amino acid sequence: CASSQQGLYSGNTIYF.

The V and J genes are TRBV7-2 and TRBJ2-3, with a tentative D call TRBD2 (5 bases). The ends were cut back, 1 base at V and 6 bases at J, with 20 bases in the middle. This CDR3 has 17 residues. Germline CDR1 and CDR2: SGHTA and FQGNSA. The CDR3 loop reads CASSLGRSEVGTDTQYF. As DNA, the CDR3 is TGTGCCAGCAGCTTAGGTCGATCGGAGGTAGGTACCGATACGCAGTATTTT. Filled out from reference TRBV7-2 and TRBJ2-3, the complete variable domain reads GAGVSQSPSNKVTEKGKDVELRCDPISGHTALYWYRQSLGQGLEFLIYFQGNSAPDKSGLPSDRFSAERTGGSVSTLTIQRTQQEDSAVYLCASSLGRSEVGTDTQYFGPGTRLTVL.

The chain couples TRBV2 to TRBJ2-7, with 9 bases aligning to TRBD1. The CDR3 has 14 amino acids. CDR1 is SNHLY and CDR2 is FYNNEI in the germline V gene. Trimming removed 6 bases from V and 9 bases from J; junction bases left unmatched: 12. The CDR3 DNA follows: TGTGCCAGCAGCGAACAGGGGGCTTCCCGTGGGCAGTACTTC. It specifies CASSEQGASRGQYF.

As for this clone: The junction differs from germline at one of its ends, possibly a read error. CDR3 residues: CAITTAPNDGYTF. The CDR3, as DNA: TGTGCCATCACAACAGCTCCTAACGATGGCTACACCTTC. The V call is TRBV10-3, the J call TRBJ1-2; D is unclear. This CDR3 spans 13 amino acids. Germline V CDR1 and CDR2: ENHRY, SYGVKD.

The V and J genes are TRBV6-5 and TRBJ2-3; 8 bases match TRBD2. V lost 3 bases and J lost 4; bases outside the gene matches: 6. Germline-derived CDR1 and CDR2 are MNHEY and SVGAGI. The CDR3 consists of 15 residues. In DNA, the CDR3 is TGTGCCAGCAGTTATAACGGGAGGGGCGCAGATACGCAGTATTTT. This codes for CASSYNGRGADTQYF.

The chain links TRBV9 to TRBJ1-1; 7 positions match TRBD1. This CDR3 is built from 12 residues. The germline CDR1 and CDR2 sequences are SGDLS and YYNGEE. The J segment lost 7 bases and the V segment lost 4 bases, leaving 4 bases of the junction unmatched. This chain's CDR3 is CASSPQGGEAFF. The CDR3 nucleotides are TGTGCCAGCAGCCCGCAGGGGGGTGAAGCTTTCTTT.

The V and J genes are TRBV30 and TRBJ1-1; D gene uncertain. Germline V gene data show CDR1 as GTSNPN and CDR2 as SVGIG (reference sequence). The CDR3 is 12 residues long. The ends were cut back, 1 base at V and 0 bases at J, with 3 bases in the middle. The CDR3 coding sequence is TGTGCCTGGAGTGAAATGAACACTGAAGCTTTCTTT. Encoded protein: CAWSEMNTEAFF.

A remark on this clone: The sample has other DNA sequences that encode this CDR3 too. The DNA for the CDR3 is TGTGCCAGCAGCTTAGCAGGGGCCTACGAGCAGTACTTC. As protein: CASSLAGAYEQYF. The chain links TRBV11-3 to TRBJ2-7, with TRBD1 as a possible D gene (6 bases). Trimming removed 1 base at V and 2 bases at J, with 6 bases between. Looked up from germline, CDR1 is SGHNT and CDR2 is YENEEA. This CDR3 comprises 13 residues.

V usage is TRBV19 and J usage is TRBJ2-5, with 7 bases identical to TRBD2. Germline V gives CDR1 LNHDA, CDR2 SQIVND (reference sequence). The CDR3 covers 17 residues. V lost 0 bases and J lost 2; bases outside the gene matches: 9. The DNA for the CDR3 is TGTGCCAGTAGTATAGAAATGGGAGGGGCAGGACAAGAGACCCAGTACTTC. Translated: CASSIEMGGAGQETQYF.

V is TRBV4-1 and J is TRBJ2-1, with D unresolved. This CDR3 has 19 amino acids. In germline, CDR1 is MGHRA, CDR2 YSYEKL. Trimming took 1 base from V and 0 from J, leaving 19 bases between them. The CDR3 spells CASSQGHYWTLASYNEQFF. CDR3 bases: TGCGCCAGCAGCCAAGGCCATTACTGGACCCTTGCCTCCTACAATGAGCAGTTCTTC.

The J gene is TRBJ1-4, the V gene TRBV11-2, with TRBD1 as a possible D gene (6 bases). Trimming shortened V by 0 bases and J by 5 bases, and 10 bases separated the two germline ends. CDR3 size: 15 residues. The germline V gene encodes CDR1 SGHAT and CDR2 FQNNGV. DNA of the CDR3: TGTGCCAGCAGCTTAGATCTCCAGGGGAATGAAAAACTGTTTTTT. It yields the protein CASSLDLQGNEKLFF.

This chain uses TRBV27 with TRBJ2-3; 7 bases align to TRBD1. CDR3 length equals 16 residues. From germline, CDR1 is MNHEY and CDR2 SMNVEV (reference sequence). V was pared by 4 bases and J by 0 bases, with 7 bases of the junction left unmatched. The CDR3 DNA sequence: TGTGCCAGCAGTTCGTGGACAGGTCAAAGCACAGATACGCAGTATTTT. Translated, it gives CASSSWTGQSTDTQYF.

The chain carries TRBV5-4 and TRBJ1-2; TRBD1 might be the D (5 bases). CDR1 SGHNT and CDR2 YYREEE come from the germline V gene (reference sequence). This CDR3 region has 15 residues. Trimming pared 0 bases from V and 5 bases from J, leaving 14 bases between. CDR3 DNA: TGTGCCAGCAGCTTGGCGGGGGGAGGCACATATGGCTACACCTTC. Its protein is CASSLAGGGTYGYTF.

Here the CDR3 reads CASSSSGSSYEQYF. Written as DNA, the CDR3 is TGCGCCAGCAGCTCTAGCGGGAGCTCCTACGAGCAGTACTTC. This chain joins TRBV5-1 and TRBJ2-7; the match to TRBD2 covers 10 bases. Per germline, CDR1 SGHRS and CDR2 YFSETQ. With 3 bases clipped from V and 0 bases from J, the junction kept 0 bases outside the gene matches. The CDR3 has 14 residues. The variable domain in full, completed from reference TRBV5-1 and TRBJ2-7, reads KAGVTQTPRYLIKTRGQQVTLSCSPISGHRSVSWYQQTPGQGLQFLFEYFSETQRNKGNFPGRFSGRQFSNSRSEMNVSTLELGDSALYLCASSSSGSSYEQYFGPGTRLTVT.

The gene calls are TRBV5-1 and TRBJ2-5; 13 positions agree with TRBD2. J lost 4 bases, V lost 4 bases, and 7 bases had no gene match. The CDR3 runs 16 residues. From germline, CDR1 is SGHRS and CDR2 YFSETQ. CDR3 DNA: TGCGCCAGCAGCCCCCTCGGACTAGCGGGGGCAGAGACCCAGTACTTC. It specifies CASSPLGLAGAETQYF.

The chain carries TRBV7-2 and TRBJ2-3; 7 nucleotides line up with TRBD2. CDR1 is SGHTA and CDR2 is FQGNSA in the germline V gene. V trimming: 4 bases; J trimming: 4 bases; junction bases outside the gene matches: 5. The CDR3 is made up of 14 amino acids. In DNA, the CDR3 is TGTGCCAGCAGCTATGGGGGGGTTTCAGATACGCAGTATTTT. This translates into CASSYGGVSDTQYF.

V and J are TRBV5-1 and TRBJ2-7; 12 bases align to TRBD1. This CDR3 region has 14 residues. Germline trimming cut 4 bases from V and 5 bases from J; bases unmatched to any gene: 4. Germline V gives CDR1 SGHRS, CDR2 YFSETQ. CDR3 amino acids: CASSPGTGGHEQYF. CDR3 bases: TGCGCCAGCAGCCCCGGGACAGGGGGCCACGAGCAGTACTTC.

In its sample, this clone was seen a few times. The V and J genes are TRBV18 and TRBJ2-5, with 16 bases matching TRBD2. V shed 4 bases and J 6 bases; nucleotides not matched to a gene: 8. The CDR3 runs to 17 residues. Germline CDR1 and CDR2: KGHSH and LQKENI. The CDR3 spells CASSREGLAGGSKTQYF. As DNA, the CDR3 is TGTGCCAGCTCACGAGAGGGACTAGCGGGGGGGTCGAAGACCCAGTACTTC.

The V and J genes are TRBV7-2 and TRBJ1-1; possibly TRBD1 for D (5 bases). Trimming took 1 base from V and 2 from J, leaving 14 bases between them. Germline loops: CDR1 SGHTA, CDR2 FQGNSA. The length of the CDR3 is 16 residues. For the CDR3, the DNA is TGTGCCAGCAGCTTAGTCAGGGTAAGAACCAACACTGAAGCTTTCTTT. Its protein is CASSLVRVRTNTEAFF.